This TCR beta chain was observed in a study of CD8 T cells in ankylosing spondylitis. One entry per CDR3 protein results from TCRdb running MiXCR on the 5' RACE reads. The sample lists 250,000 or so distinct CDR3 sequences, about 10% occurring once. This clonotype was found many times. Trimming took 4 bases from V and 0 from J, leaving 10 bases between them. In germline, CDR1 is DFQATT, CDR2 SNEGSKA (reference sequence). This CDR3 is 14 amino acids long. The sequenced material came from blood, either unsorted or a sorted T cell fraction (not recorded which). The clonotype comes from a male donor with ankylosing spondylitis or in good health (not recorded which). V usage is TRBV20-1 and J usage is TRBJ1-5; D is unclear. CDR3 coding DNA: TGCAGTGCTAAAGTGGCGAATAGCAATCAGCCCCAGCATTTT. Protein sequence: CSAKVANSNQPQHF.